The text below deals with one T cell receptor (beta chain). This clonotype appeared a few times. The specificity of this receptor is unknown. No clone much larger than this one lies a single base away; base qualities are absent. These data belong to a study of vaccination and CD4 T cells after COVID-19 (dated by TCRdb to between 2021 and 2022). In the study overall: Convalescent patients had a positive SARS-CoV-2 result on nasal swab PCR, and of these patients, under ten had mild disease and one had severe disease. Post-COVID blood samples were collected from convalescent patients a median of about 92 days after diagnosis, with a range of about 35 to 161 days. Six males and four females were included in the convalescent cohort, with two Hispanic individuals, seven Caucasians, two Asians and one multiracial person represented. As controls, cultures received a CEFX viral epitope pool (the positive control), an HIV-1 Nef peptide pool (the negative control), or no peptide at all. Culture stimuli were overlapping spike peptide pools from SARS-CoV-2 and from the common cold coronaviruses HCoV-NL63, HCoV-OC43 and HCoV-229E. Post-vaccine blood samples were collected a median of 72 days after the second vaccine dose, ranging from roughly 12 to 250 days. In 10 COVID-19 convalescent patients and a few infection-naive healthy vaccine recipients, the spike-specific CD4+ TCR repertoire before mRNA vaccination was compared with the repertoire after mRNA vaccination. Two doses of either the Pfizer-BioNTech BNT162b2 vaccine (n=8) or the Moderna mRNA-1273 vaccine (n=2) were administered to participants.

The CDR3 holds 15 amino acids from the cysteine to the phenylalanine. Only CDR3 DNA is held: 45 bases, read in frame from base 1. A distance of 14 bases separates the germline ends of V and J, which lose 5 bases and 1 base respectively. CDR1 and CDR2 are drawn from the germline V gene (reference sequence): SEHNR, FQNEAQ. The library was prepared using PCR. DNA from cultured CD4+ T cells was subjected to TCR sequencing with the Oncomine TCR Beta short-read assay at the Johns Hopkins FTIC core. The QIAamp micro DNA kit was used to extract genomic DNA from the cultured CD4+ T cells. Oncomine TCR Beta libraries made from cultured CD4+ T cells were pooled using unique dual indexes and sequenced on an Illumina iSeq 100. Processing in the source paper ran as follows. Non-productive sequences were removed, and CDR3s not starting with C, not ending with F or W, or shorter than 7 amino acids were discarded. The MANAFEST web application identified antigen-specific clonotypes by comparing peptide-stimulated wells against reference wells and other culture wells. An FDR below 0.05, an odds ratio above 5, and a productive frequency above 0.1% in at least two of three replicate wells were required for clones to be considered positive. Clonotypes that were significantly expanded in both SARS-CoV-2 spike wells and at least one common cold coronavirus spike condition were defined as cross-reactive. Using R version 3.6.1, CDR3 homology was evaluated through Levenshtein distances (stringdist) along with unrooted phylogenetic trees (ape). TCRdb's own reprocessing of the public reads used fastp at Q25 and MiXCR and kept productive beta chains. Merged by CDR3 protein, the rows form single entries marked with the most common genes and DNA. The V and J calls, along with clone size, are taken from TCRdb and not from the paper's own processing. The sample records fewer than 10,000 distinct CDR3 sequences, more than 35% of which are singletons. The top ten clones comprise 16% of the sample.

This specimen's treatment or condition label, interpreted: approximately 10-day PBMC culture with coronavirus spike peptide pools or control peptides (ViraFEST assay). To expand antigen-specific T cells with peptide pools and then pick out the expanded clonotypes through TCR sequencing, the study relied on the ViraFEST assay. The positive SARS-CoV-2 PCR tests of the convalescent patients were dated from March to December 2020, before the Alpha, Beta and Delta variants emerged in the United States. PBMCs were cultured at about 2 million per well in IMDM supplemented with approximately 5% human AB serum and 10 IU/ml IL-2, with roughly 10 ug/ml peptide pools added. Half of the culture medium was replaced with fresh IL-2-containing medium on days 3 and 7. After around 11 days of culture, CD4+ T cells were isolated by negative selection with the EasySep CD4+ T cell isolation kit. Ficoll-Paque Plus gradient centrifugation was used to isolate PBMCs from whole blood, and the isolated PBMCs were then either used fresh or cryopreserved at -140C. Triplicate wells were generally used for each culture condition.

General conclusions and limits of the study: Only a relatively small number of convalescent patients were included in the study, and early timepoints following natural infection were not analyzed. Nearly all vaccine-specific clones in convalescent patients (304 of 307) were mono-reactive for SARS-CoV-2 spike rather than cross-reactive with common cold coronaviruses. The median count of SARS-CoV-2-reactive clonotypes went up from under 25 after infection to 38 after vaccination, although the change was not significant. In convalescent patients, a median approximately 90% of post-vaccine SARS-CoV-2-reactive clones were detected only after vaccination, suggesting vaccine-specific priming.

The rearranged segments are TRBV7-9 and TRBJ2-5; TRBD1 might be the D gene, on 6 matching bases. The receptor's source is a human donor who had recovered from COVID-19. Source material: CD4+ T cells from blood, cultured in vitro. The nucleotide sequence is TGTGCCAGCAGCCCCCTCACAGGGACCCAAGAGACCCAGTACTTC. It translates as CASSPLTGTQETQYF.